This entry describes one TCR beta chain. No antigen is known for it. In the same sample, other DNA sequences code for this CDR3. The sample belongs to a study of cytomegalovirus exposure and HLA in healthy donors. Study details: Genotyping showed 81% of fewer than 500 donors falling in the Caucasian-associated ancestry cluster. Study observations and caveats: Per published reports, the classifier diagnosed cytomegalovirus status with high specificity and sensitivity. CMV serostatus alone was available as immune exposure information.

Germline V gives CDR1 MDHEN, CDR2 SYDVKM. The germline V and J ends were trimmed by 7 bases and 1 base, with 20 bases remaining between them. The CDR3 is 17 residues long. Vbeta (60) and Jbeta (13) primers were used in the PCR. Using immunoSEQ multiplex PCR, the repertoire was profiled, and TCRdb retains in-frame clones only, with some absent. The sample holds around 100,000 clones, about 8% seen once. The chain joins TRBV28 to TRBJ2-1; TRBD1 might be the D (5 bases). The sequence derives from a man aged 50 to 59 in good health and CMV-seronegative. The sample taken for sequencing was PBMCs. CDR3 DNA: TGTGCCAGCACCTTAGGTCAGGGCGGCGGATCCTACAATGAGCAGTTCTTC. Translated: CASTLGQGGGSYNEQFF.